This is a list of T cell receptor beta chains from one sample in a study of cytomegalovirus exposure and HLA in healthy donors. Repertoires were generated with immunoSEQ multiplex PCR, while TCRdb's copy carries only in-frame clones and drops some. The table has 93,000 or so clones, roughly 70% seen once. Specimen: PBMCs. The receptors were gathered from a woman aged 45-65 years in good health and CMV-seronegative. Each CDR3 is given with its conserved first and last residue. The D gene is left open where the match is weak. Part of the rows lack a size; the others show once, few, many or a class for expanded clones.

d_call: -; j_call: TRBJ1-4; v_call: TRBV19; clone_size: -; cdr3_aa: CASRRQSSNEKLFF; cdr3_nt: TGTGCCAGTAGACGACAGAGCTCTAATGAAAAACTGTTTTTT
d_call: TRBD1; j_call: TRBJ1-5; v_call: TRBV6-1; clone_size: -; cdr3_aa: CASRDSYSNQPQHF; cdr3_nt: TGTGCCAGTCGGGACAGCTATAGCAATCAGCCCCAGCATTTT
d_call: TRBD1; j_call: TRBJ2-1; v_call: TRBV13; clone_size: -; cdr3_aa: CASSLAGQDNEQFF; cdr3_nt: TGTGCCAGCAGCTTAGCGGGACAGGACAATGAGCAGTTCTTC
d_call: -; j_call: TRBJ1-1; v_call: TRBV19; clone_size: few; cdr3_aa: CASSNSGNLIYNTEAFF; cdr3_nt: TGTGCCAGTAGTAATTCGGGAAACCTTATATACAACACTGAAGCTTTCTTT
d_call: -; j_call: TRBJ2-1; v_call: TRBV7-7; clone_size: -; cdr3_aa: CASSITSSPYNEQFF; cdr3_nt: TGTGCTAGCAGCATTACTAGCTCCCCCTACAATGAGCAGTTCTTC
d_call: TRBD1; j_call: TRBJ2-3; v_call: TRBV29-1; clone_size: few; cdr3_aa: CSFLTGGSRMDTQYF; cdr3_nt: TGCAGCTTCTTGACAGGGGGCTCGCGAATGGATACGCAGTATTTT
d_call: TRBD1; j_call: TRBJ1-1; v_call: TRBV11-2; clone_size: -; cdr3_aa: CASSTTGGNTEAFF; cdr3_nt: TGTGCCAGCAGCACGACAGGGGGGAACACTGAAGCTTTCTTT
d_call: TRBD2; j_call: TRBJ2-1; v_call: TRBV7-9; clone_size: -; cdr3_aa: CASSATSGRAGTGNEQFF; cdr3_nt: TGTGCCAGCAGCGCGACTAGCGGGAGGGCGGGGACGGGGAATGAGCAGTTCTTC
d_call: -; j_call: TRBJ2-1; v_call: TRBV11-2; clone_size: -; cdr3_aa: CASSLDRGYNEQFF; cdr3_nt: TGTGCCAGCAGCTTAGACAGGGGATACAATGAGCAGTTCTTC
d_call: TRBD2; j_call: TRBJ2-7; v_call: TRBV12-5; clone_size: -; cdr3_aa: CASGLEFFLAGNSYEQYF; cdr3_nt: TGTGCTAGTGGACTTGAATTCTTTTTAGCGGGGAATAGCTACGAGCAGTACTTC
d_call: -; j_call: TRBJ1-1; v_call: TRBV11-3; clone_size: -; cdr3_aa: CASSLDLVGDMNTEAFF; cdr3_nt: TGTGCCAGCAGCTTAGATCTGGTAGGGGACATGAACACTGAAGCTTTCTTT
d_call: TRBD1; j_call: TRBJ2-3; v_call: TRBV9; clone_size: -; cdr3_aa: CASSATGTGNTDTQYF; cdr3_nt: TGTGCCAGCAGCGCAACCGGGACAGGGAACACAGATACGCAGTATTTT
d_call: -; j_call: TRBJ1-3; v_call: TRBV21-1; clone_size: -; cdr3_aa: CASSKANRGTGNTIYF; cdr3_nt: TGTGCCAGCAGCAAAGCGAACAGGGGTACTGGAAACACCATATATTTT
d_call: TRBD1; j_call: TRBJ2-7; v_call: TRBV18; clone_size: -; cdr3_aa: CASSPTGQGALYEQYF; cdr3_nt: TGTGCCAGCTCACCCACCGGACAGGGGGCTCTCTACGAGCAGTACTTC
d_call: TRBD1; j_call: TRBJ1-1; v_call: TRBV5-6; clone_size: once; cdr3_aa: CASSWGQGWTEAFF; cdr3_nt: TGTGCCAGCAGCTGGGGACAGGGGTGGACTGAAGCTTTCTTT
d_call: TRBD1; j_call: TRBJ1-5; v_call: TRBV19; clone_size: few; cdr3_aa: CASSDRGQGSNQPQHF; cdr3_nt: TGTGCCAGTTCGGACAGGGGGCAAGGGAGCAATCAGCCCCAGCATTTT
d_call: TRBD1; j_call: TRBJ2-7; v_call: TRBV18; clone_size: -; cdr3_aa: CASSPQPRSGTGGAEQYF; cdr3_nt: TGTGCCAGCTCACCCCAACCCAGGAGCGGGACAGGGGGCGCCGAGCAGTACTTC
d_call: -; j_call: TRBJ2-3; v_call: TRBV29-1; clone_size: -; cdr3_aa: CSVRSGVLTDTQYF; cdr3_nt: TGCAGCGTTCGGTCAGGGGTCCTCACAGATACGCAGTATTTT
d_call: TRBD2; j_call: TRBJ2-5; v_call: TRBV12-5; clone_size: -; cdr3_aa: CASASSSGQETQYF; cdr3_nt: TGTGCTAGTGCCTCCTCTAGCGGGCAAGAGACCCAGTACTTC
d_call: TRBD2; j_call: TRBJ2-7; v_call: TRBV5-5; clone_size: -; cdr3_aa: CASSRYSGAGGPYEQYF; cdr3_nt: TGTGCCAGCAGCCGATACTCGGGAGCGGGAGGCCCCTACGAGCAGTACTTC
d_call: -; j_call: TRBJ1-5; v_call: TRBV2; clone_size: -; cdr3_aa: CASSLGQVVLGNQPQHF; cdr3_nt: TGTGCCAGCAGTTTGGGGCAGGTGGTGTTGGGCAATCAGCCCCAGCATTTT
d_call: -; j_call: TRBJ2-2; v_call: TRBV11-3; clone_size: -; cdr3_aa: CASSLNQAGELFF; cdr3_nt: TGTGCCAGCAGCTTAAATCAGGCCGGGGAGCTGTTTTTT
d_call: -; j_call: TRBJ2-3; v_call: TRBV19; clone_size: -; cdr3_aa: CASKGTGSSDTQYF; cdr3_nt: TGTGCCAGTAAGGGAACAGGGAGTTCAGATACGCAGTATTTT
d_call: -; j_call: TRBJ2-5; v_call: TRBV5-1; clone_size: -; cdr3_aa: CASSLDEVAETQYF; cdr3_nt: TGCGCCAGCAGCTTAGATGAGGTAGCAGAGACCCAGTACTTC
d_call: -; j_call: TRBJ2-7; v_call: TRBV6-5; clone_size: -; cdr3_aa: CASSYSGTPSSYEQYF; cdr3_nt: TGTGCCAGCAGTTACTCCGGGACTCCAAGCTCCTACGAGCAGTACTTC
d_call: TRBD1; j_call: TRBJ2-7; v_call: TRBV10-3; clone_size: -; cdr3_aa: CAISTGARNAYEQYF; cdr3_nt: TGTGCCATCAGTACAGGGGCCCGTAACGCCTACGAGCAGTACTTC
d_call: -; j_call: TRBJ1-3; v_call: TRBV9; clone_size: -; cdr3_aa: CASSDRTPSGNTIYF; cdr3_nt: TGTGCCAGCAGCGACCGGACACCCTCTGGAAACACCATATATTTT
d_call: -; j_call: TRBJ2-7; v_call: TRBV28; clone_size: -; cdr3_aa: CAISSSMGGEQYF; cdr3_nt: TGTGCCATCAGCTCTTCGATGGGGGGCGAGCAGTACTTC
d_call: -; j_call: TRBJ2-7; v_call: TRBV19; clone_size: -; cdr3_aa: CASSMGRDTYEQYF; cdr3_nt: TGTGCCAGTAGTATGGGCAGGGATACCTACGAGCAGTACTTC
d_call: TRBD2; j_call: TRBJ2-1; v_call: TRBV28; clone_size: -; cdr3_aa: CASSLRDYPYNEQFF; cdr3_nt: TGTGCCAGCAGTCTCCGGGACTACCCCTACAATGAGCAGTTCTTC
d_call: TRBD1; j_call: TRBJ1-4; v_call: TRBV7-2; clone_size: -; cdr3_aa: CASSRGITGGLEKLFF; cdr3_nt: TGTGCCAGCAGCAGGGGCATCACAGGGGGTTTAGAAAAACTGTTTTTT
d_call: TRBD2; j_call: TRBJ2-7; v_call: TRBV7-2; clone_size: -; cdr3_aa: CASSLAGLAGQSEQYF; cdr3_nt: TGTGCCAGCAGCTTAGCTGGGCTAGCGGGACAAAGCGAGCAGTACTTC
d_call: -; j_call: TRBJ1-1; v_call: TRBV11-3; clone_size: -; cdr3_aa: CASNPTGHTEAFF; cdr3_nt: TGTGCCAGTAACCCGACAGGTCACACTGAAGCTTTCTTT
d_call: -; j_call: TRBJ2-7; v_call: TRBV30; clone_size: few; cdr3_aa: CAWRAPRHYNADEQYF; cdr3_nt: TGTGCCTGGAGGGCACCACGTCACTATAATGCCGACGAGCAGTACTTC
d_call: TRBD2; j_call: TRBJ2-1; v_call: TRBV19; clone_size: -; cdr3_aa: CASNAGELYNEQFF; cdr3_nt: TGTGCCAGTAATGCGGGAGAACTGTACAATGAGCAGTTCTTC
d_call: TRBD1; j_call: TRBJ1-1; v_call: TRBV6-5; clone_size: few; cdr3_aa: CASSSQGAAFF; cdr3_nt: TGTGCCAGCAGTTCCCAGGGGGCCGCTTTCTTT
d_call: TRBD1; j_call: TRBJ2-2; v_call: TRBV25-1; clone_size: -; cdr3_aa: CATRFGTGYTGELFF; cdr3_nt: TGTGCCACCCGGTTCGGGACAGGGTACACCGGGGAGCTGTTTTTT
d_call: TRBD1; j_call: TRBJ2-7; v_call: TRBV5-1; clone_size: few; cdr3_aa: CASSPDRGRYEQYF; cdr3_nt: TGCGCCAGCAGCCCGGACAGGGGAAGGTACGAGCAGTACTTC
d_call: TRBD2; j_call: TRBJ2-1; v_call: TRBV5-1; clone_size: few; cdr3_aa: CASSLESGVYNEQFF; cdr3_nt: TGCGCCAGCAGCTTGGAGAGCGGGGTGTACAATGAGCAGTTCTTC
d_call: -; j_call: TRBJ2-1; v_call: TRBV5-6; clone_size: once; cdr3_aa: CASSSGLLYYNEQFF; cdr3_nt: TGTGCCAGCAGCTCAGGCCTACTGTACTACAATGAGCAGTTCTTC
d_call: -; j_call: TRBJ1-3; v_call: TRBV9; clone_size: few; cdr3_aa: CASSAGRSLSGNTIYF; cdr3_nt: TGTGCCAGCAGCGCCGGGAGGAGTCTCTCTGGAAACACCATATATTTT